This entry features one T cell receptor (beta chain) sequence. Its antigen is currently unknown. This CDR3 has 19 residues. V dropped 1 base and J dropped 3; count of bases not matched to a gene: 10. The germline V gene has CDR1 SGHTA and CDR2 FQGTGA. This entry is derived from a study of cytomegalovirus exposure and HLA in healthy donors. Study conclusions and caveats: Analysis performed later showed TCR beta chains linked to HLA being more clonally expanded than equally common others. TRBV6-2, TRBV6-3 and some other V segments were excluded as indistinguishable. The productive fraction for most TCR beta V segments was about 87% or about 30% in an earlier analysis.

Donors likely had unrecorded immune exposures despite being nominally healthy when sampled. The PCR ran on 60 Vbeta and 13 Jbeta primers. Method: immunoSEQ multiplex PCR; TCRdb's copy keeps in-frame clones and lacks some. Seen here are 100,000 to 150,000 clones, roughly 75% observed once, and the top ten hold 1.2%. The source material was PBMCs. The TCR comes from a female donor in good health and CMV-seronegative. The V and J genes are TRBV7-3 and TRBJ2-2; 11 bases agree with TRBD2. The chain's CDR3 is CASSLNHGSGRADTGELFF. The CDR3 nucleotides are TGTGCCAGCAGCTTAAACCACGGTAGCGGGAGGGCCGACACCGGGGAGCTGTTTTTT.